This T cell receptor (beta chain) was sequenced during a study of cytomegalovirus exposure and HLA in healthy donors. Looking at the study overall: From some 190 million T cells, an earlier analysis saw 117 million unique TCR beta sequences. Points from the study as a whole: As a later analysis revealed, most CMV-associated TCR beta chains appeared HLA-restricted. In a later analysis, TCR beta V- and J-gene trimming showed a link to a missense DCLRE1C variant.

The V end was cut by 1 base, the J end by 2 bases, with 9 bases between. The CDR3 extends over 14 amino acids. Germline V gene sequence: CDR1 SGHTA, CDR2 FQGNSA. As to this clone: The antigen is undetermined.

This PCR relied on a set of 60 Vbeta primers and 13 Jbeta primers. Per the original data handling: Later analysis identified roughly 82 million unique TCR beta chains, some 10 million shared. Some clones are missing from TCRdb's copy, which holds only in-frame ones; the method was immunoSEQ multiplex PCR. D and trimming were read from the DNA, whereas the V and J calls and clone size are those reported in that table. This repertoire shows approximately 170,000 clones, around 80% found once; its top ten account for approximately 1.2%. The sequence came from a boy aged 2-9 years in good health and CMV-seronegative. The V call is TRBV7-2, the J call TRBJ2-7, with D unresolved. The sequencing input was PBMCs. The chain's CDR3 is CASSLDRGTYEQYF. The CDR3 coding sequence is TGTGCCAGCAGCTTAGATCGCGGTACCTACGAGCAGTACTTC.